This paragraph reports one TCR beta chain. This CDR3 has 15 residues. From germline, CDR1 is SEHNR and CDR2 FQNEAQ (reference sequence). The germline V and J ends were trimmed by 5 bases and 1 base, with 14 bases remaining between them. In the original workflow: Nucleated cell counts were estimated from reference gene primer amplification. Assay: immunoSEQ multiplex PCR; the TCRdb copy retains only in-frame clones and omits some. V and J calls and clone size come straight from that table; D and trimming were deduced from the DNA. The table shows around 220,000 clones, with 65% to 90% occurring only once. This entry comes from a study of blood T cell repertoires in COVID-19. Study-wide context: Samples taken during acute and convalescent COVID-19 were collected in the United States, Italy and Spain. The analysed material was cDNA or gDNA that came from T cells, B-cell-depleted T cells, or PBMCs.

The receptor comes from a woman older than 75 with active or convalescent COVID-19. The sample was peripheral blood. V gene TRBV7-9 combines with J gene TRBJ1-1; TRBD1 might be the D (6 bases). The CDR3 loop reads CASSQPGARNTEAFF. The CDR3 DNA reads TGTGCCAGCAGCCAACCAGGGGCGAGGAACACTGAAGCTTTCTTT.